Listed here are 2 T cell receptor beta chains from one sample, sequenced in a study of blood T cells in healthy people across ages. A second PCR of 7 to 11 cycles used a sample-barcoded 5' primer and a J-beta primer mix. TCRdb recomputed calls from the 5' RACE reads with MiXCR, one row per CDR3 protein. The sample records some 1.1 million distinct CDR3 sequences, 35% to 40% being singletons. Sequencing was performed on blood. These receptors all stem from a man between 18 and 35 years old in good health.

This chain uses TRBV5-1 with TRBJ1-1; weak D call: TRBD1 (6 bases). Trimming took off 9 bases at V and 3 bases at J, with 18 bases between the two ends. The CDR3 sequence is 14 residues long. Germline V gives CDR1 SGHRS, CDR2 YFSETQ. In DNA form, the CDR3 reads TGCGCCAACCCGGGGGGCCACGTTGACACTGAAGCTTTCTTT. It specifies CANPGGHVDTEAFF.

The chain employs TRBV25-1 and TRBJ1-2; no firm D call. CDR3 length: 15 amino acids. Deletions cut 1 base from V and 0 bases from J, with 9 bases between. Germline CDR1 reads MGHDK; CDR2 reads SYGVNS. The CDR3 loop reads CASSEFSDTNYGYTF. CDR3 nucleotides: TGTGCCAGCAGTGAATTTAGCGATACTAACTATGGCTACACCTTC.